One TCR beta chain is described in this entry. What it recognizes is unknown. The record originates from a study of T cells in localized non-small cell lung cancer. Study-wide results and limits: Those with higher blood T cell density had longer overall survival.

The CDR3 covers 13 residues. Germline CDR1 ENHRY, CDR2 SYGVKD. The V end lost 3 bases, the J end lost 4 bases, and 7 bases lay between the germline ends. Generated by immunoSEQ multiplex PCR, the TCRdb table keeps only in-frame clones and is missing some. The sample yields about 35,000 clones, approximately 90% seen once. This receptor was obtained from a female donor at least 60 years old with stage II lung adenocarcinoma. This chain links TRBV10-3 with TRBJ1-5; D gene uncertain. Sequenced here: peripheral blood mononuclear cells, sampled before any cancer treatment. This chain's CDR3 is CAISEGLNQPQHF. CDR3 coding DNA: TGTGCCATCAGTGAAGGGTTGAATCAGCCCCAGCATTTT.